This entry describes one T cell receptor beta chain. The antigen is not known. Only in-frame clones appear in the TCRdb table, and some are missing; sequencing was by immunoSEQ multiplex PCR. The sample shows roughly 890,000 clones, approximately 92% of them seen only once. J lost 1 base, V lost 7 bases, and 11 bases had no gene match. CDR1 and CDR2 from the germline V gene are SNHLY and FYNNEI. The CDR3 has 17 residues. The data stem from a study of shared clonotypes between healthy human individuals. Study in general: The study used three CD4 naive, three CD4 memory, two CD8 naive and one CD8 memory plate per donor.

General study results and limits: Rarefaction showed sorted-subset sequencing was incomplete despite large depth. Sharing across several donors was seen in 4.5% to 5.5% of naive CD4 clonotypes.

As defined, naive CD8 cells were CD45RO-negative and positively selected for CCR7, with terminally differentiated effector memory CD45RA+ cells excluded. Free of recent acute infections or vaccinations, the donors were healthy HIV-negative adults. This TCR was recovered from a man younger than 40 in good health. The sequencing sample was made of naive CD8+ T cells sorted from blood. The chain combines TRBV2 with TRBJ2-1; TRBD1 agrees at 9 bases. CDR3 in DNA: TGTGCCAGCAATATTTGGGGACAGGGATTATCCTACAATGAGCAGTTCTTC. It is translated as CASNIWGQGLSYNEQFF.